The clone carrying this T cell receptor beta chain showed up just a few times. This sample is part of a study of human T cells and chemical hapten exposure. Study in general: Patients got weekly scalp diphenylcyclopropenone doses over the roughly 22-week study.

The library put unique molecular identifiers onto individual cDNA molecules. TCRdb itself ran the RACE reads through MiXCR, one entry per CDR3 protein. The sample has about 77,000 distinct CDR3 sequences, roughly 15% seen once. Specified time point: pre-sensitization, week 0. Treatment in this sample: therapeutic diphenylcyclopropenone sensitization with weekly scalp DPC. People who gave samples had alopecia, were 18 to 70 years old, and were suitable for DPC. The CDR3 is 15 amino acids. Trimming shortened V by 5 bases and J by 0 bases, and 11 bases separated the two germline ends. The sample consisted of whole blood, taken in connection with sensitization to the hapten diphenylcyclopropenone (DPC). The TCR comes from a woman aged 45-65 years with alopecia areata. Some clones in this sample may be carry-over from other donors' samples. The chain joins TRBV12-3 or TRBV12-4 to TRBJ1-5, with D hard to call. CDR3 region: CASSLRTFSNQPQHF. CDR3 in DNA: TGTGCCAGCAGTCTTCGGACCTTTAGCAATCAGCCCCAGCATTTT.